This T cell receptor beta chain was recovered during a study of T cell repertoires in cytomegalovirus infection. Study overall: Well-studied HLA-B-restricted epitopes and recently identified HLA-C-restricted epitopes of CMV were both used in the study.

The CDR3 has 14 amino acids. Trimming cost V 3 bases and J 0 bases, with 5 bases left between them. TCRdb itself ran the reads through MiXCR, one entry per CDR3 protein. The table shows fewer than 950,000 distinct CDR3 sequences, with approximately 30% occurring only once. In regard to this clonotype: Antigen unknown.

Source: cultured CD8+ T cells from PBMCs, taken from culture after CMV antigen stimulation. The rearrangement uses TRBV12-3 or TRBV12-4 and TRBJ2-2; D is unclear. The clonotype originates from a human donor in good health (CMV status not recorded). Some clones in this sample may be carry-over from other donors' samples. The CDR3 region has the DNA TGTGCCAGCAGTTTTGTTTCGAACACCGGGGAGCTGTTTTTT. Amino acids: CASSFVSNTGELFF.